This is a list of T cell receptor beta chains from one sample in a study of blood T cells in healthy people across ages. TCRdb reprocessed the 5' RACE reads with MiXCR, giving one entry per CDR3 protein. The data hold 550,000 to 750,000 distinct CDR3 sequences, with under 25% observed a single time. The sequencing sample was made of blood. The receptors come from a man in his 70s in good health. Both conserved end residues are part of each CDR3.

j_gene: TRBJ2-5
v_gene: TRBV29-1
CDR3aa: CSVWEPDWGQETQYF

j_gene: .
v_gene: TRBV6-6
CDR3aa: CASSSSGTSGVDEQFF

j_gene: TRBJ2-3
v_gene: TRBV27
CDR3aa: CASSTWTSGSLDTQYF

j_gene: TRBJ2-6
v_gene: TRBV5-1
CDR3aa: CASSLSTGSGANVLTF

j_gene: TRBJ2-7
v_gene: TRBV7-8
CDR3aa: CASSPQRVDYEQYF

j_gene: TRBJ2-1
v_gene: TRBV4-3
CDR3aa: CASSQDLSGRGWNEQFF

j_gene: TRBJ2-1
v_gene: TRBV7-7
CDR3aa: CASRKKTGPYNEQFF

j_gene: TRBJ2-7
v_gene: TRBV7-9
CDR3aa: CASSWEQGSSYEQYF

j_gene: TRBJ2-5
v_gene: TRBV5-1
CDR3aa: CASSKLAEQETQYF

j_gene: TRBJ2-5
v_gene: TRBV19
CDR3aa: CASSLGLQETQHF

j_gene: TRBJ2-1
v_gene: TRBV28
CDR3aa: CASSSQSSYNEQFF

j_gene: TRBJ1-3
v_gene: TRBV7-2
CDR3aa: CASSSGFGNTIYF

j_gene: TRBJ2-5
v_gene: TRBV29-1
CDR3aa: CSVSSGTRRETQYF

j_gene: TRBJ2-1
v_gene: TRBV9
CDR3aa: CASSVDGGGIYNEQFF

j_gene: TRBJ2-5
v_gene: TRBV21-1
CDR3aa: CASSKGGTSRPEWETQYF

j_gene: .
v_gene: TRBV5-1
CDR3aa: CASSLVVGVYEQYF

j_gene: TRBJ2-7
v_gene: TRBV5-6
CDR3aa: CASSSLTESSYEQYF

j_gene: TRBJ1-2
v_gene: TRBV7-3
CDR3aa: CASSQNPTNYGYTF

j_gene: .
v_gene: TRBV10-3
CDR3aa: CAISPTGYNEQFF

j_gene: TRBJ1-2
v_gene: TRBV20-1
CDR3aa: CSARIPLMYGYTF

j_gene: TRBJ2-1
v_gene: TRBV12-3/TRBV12-4
CDR3aa: CASTSSGSYNEQFF

j_gene: TRBJ2-2
v_gene: TRBV7-3
CDR3aa: CASSVQGRGTGELFF

j_gene: .
v_gene: TRBV6-6
CDR3aa: CASSYSSTVPEQYF

j_gene: .
v_gene: TRBV5-1
CDR3aa: CASSLVNYEQYF

j_gene: TRBJ2-5
v_gene: TRBV5-1
CDR3aa: CASSPRGSDGRLGETQYF

j_gene: TRBJ2-5
v_gene: TRBV10-3
CDR3aa: CAISESFGKETQYF

j_gene: .
v_gene: TRBV29-1
CDR3aa: CSAPLAGAPETQYF

j_gene: TRBJ1-1
v_gene: TRBV2
CDR3aa: CASRGTGGGTEAFF

j_gene: TRBJ2-5
v_gene: TRBV6-2/TRBV6-3
CDR3aa: CASSQPGQKETQYF

j_gene: .
v_gene: TRBV2
CDR3aa: CASSRDSPLEQYF

j_gene: TRBJ1-2
v_gene: TRBV7-2
CDR3aa: CASSLNRGDSYTF

j_gene: TRBJ2-7
v_gene: TRBV6-2/TRBV6-3
CDR3aa: CASSRILTGPYEQYF

j_gene: TRBJ2-7
v_gene: TRBV20-1
CDR3aa: CSARDSPSGRYEQYF

j_gene: TRBJ2-7
v_gene: TRBV4-1
CDR3aa: CASSQAPGLAGDEQYF

j_gene: TRBJ2-1
v_gene: TRBV7-2
CDR3aa: CASSLAVGNNEQFF

j_gene: TRBJ1-3
v_gene: TRBV7-2
CDR3aa: CASSLSQGRGASGNTIYF

j_gene: TRBJ2-7
v_gene: TRBV7-2
CDR3aa: CACSSGTGTYEQYF